This T cell receptor beta chain comes out of a study of cytomegalovirus exposure and HLA in healthy donors. Broader study findings: Sequencing probably produced one cluster of sequence variants that were highly shared. Earlier results showed most TCR beta V segments being productive about 87% or about 30% of the time.

Germline V gene data show CDR1 as SNHLY and CDR2 as FYNNEI. V gave up 7 bases and J gave up 0 bases; unmatched junction bases: 5. CDR3 length equals 15 residues. Use of 60 Vbeta and 13 Jbeta primers characterized the PCR. The data were produced by immunoSEQ multiplex PCR, yet TCRdb's version contains in-frame clones alone and is incomplete. In the table there are approximately 140,000 clones, around 80% of which are singletons. Points on this clone: What it recognizes is unknown.

The receptor comes from a woman in her fifties or sixties in good health and CMV-seropositive. This chain connects TRBV2 to TRBJ2-1, with 8 bases fitting TRBD2. The sample was PBMCs. The CDR3 protein is CASTGTRSSYNEQFF. CDR3 DNA: TGTGCCAGCACCGGGACTAGGAGCTCCTACAATGAGCAGTTCTTC.